The sequence of this T cell receptor beta chain was determined in a study of regulatory T cells in long-lasting Graves disease (dated by TCRdb to 2020 to 2023). Looking at the study overall: Newly diagnosed Graves' disease patients had taken antithyroid drugs for less than 3 months. A total of roughly 33 samples underwent TCR sequencing: about 13 from persistent and roughly 20 from newly diagnosed Graves' disease patients. This study used TCR sequencing and RNA sequencing of peripheral blood to compare persistent Graves' disease patients against newly diagnosed Graves' disease patients. The study took place in China and was registered as a clinical trial.

The library came from multiplex PCR. The reads were generated on an Illumina HiSeq 4000. CDR3 regions were amplified by Arm-PCR with iRepertoire HTBI primers to construct TCR beta libraries. PCR products were gel purified before sequencing. As for the original processing: Gene usage analysis of CDR3 amino acid clonotypes relied on the 60 or so TRBV and around 14 TRBJ segments identified across samples. COPE and FqMerger were used to merge filtered high-quality paired reads into contigs. BLAST was used to align contigs to IMGT TRBV, TRBD and TRBJ reference genes, with CDR3 defined following IMGT. Any clonotype with a frequency above 0.1% was classified as a highly expanded clone. Shannon entropy served as the measure of repertoire diversity, while the Gini coefficient captured V-J evenness. Public clonotypes were defined as clonotypes shared by more than one individual. TCRdb reprocessing: public reads trimmed at Q25 with fastp, clones called with MiXCR, in-frame beta chains kept. Rows merge per CDR3 protein into single entries with the most common DNA and genes. None of the V and J calls come from the authors' own analysis; TCRdb made them. Here the sample has about 400,000 distinct CDR3 sequences; 15% to 19% occur a single time. 22% of the sample lies in the top ten.

The sample holds many counts of this clonotype. The antigen this receptor binds is unknown. Base quality data are lacking; no much larger clone is found one base away. Study-wide findings and limitations: Peripheral blood alone was examined, since thyroid tissue, which constituted the primary lesion, could not be accessed. A larger number of public clonotypes was shared among persistent patients (under 3,000) than among newly diagnosed patients (around 970). Compared with newly diagnosed patients, patients with persistent Graves' disease had lower TCR Shannon entropy and fewer highly expanded clones, which suggests clonal expansion. The small sample size was acknowledged by the authors as a limitation that may reduce accuracy. Sequencing and analysis were restricted to the TCR beta chain.

The time point tag for this specimen amounts to: newly diagnosed GD, antithyroid drugs for less than 3 months. For both TCR sequencing and RNA sequencing, RNA was extracted from PBMCs in TRIzol. The diagnosis of Graves' disease followed American Thyroid Association guidelines. Patients for the study were recruited at an endocrinology department in Xi'an, China. Each patient gave 7.5 to 10 milliliters of peripheral blood, collected in an EDTA anticoagulant tube. PBMCs were isolated by Ficoll Paque Plus density gradient separation without further T cell sorting. An Agilent 2100 Bioanalyzer and agarose gel were used to assess RNA quality, and a NanoDrop 2000 was used to measure RNA concentration. The sequenced sample was peripheral blood mononuclear cells (PBMCs), obtained at new diagnosis, from a patient treated with antithyroid drugs. This sequence was found in a female donor with Graves disease.

The encoded CDR3 is CASGRGGDRQNTEAFF. The DNA sequence reads TGTGCCAGCGGTCGTGGGGGGGATCGGCAGAACACTGAAGCTTTCTTT. The rearranged chain carries TRBV6-1 and TRBJ1-1; the D gene is perhaps TRBD1, on 5 matching bases. For CDR1 and CDR2, the germline V gene lists MNHNS and SASEGT. Trimming removed 8 bases from V and 1 base from J, leaving 20 bases between the germline ends. From the cysteine up to the phenylalanine, the CDR3 has a length of 16 residues. CDR3 DNA only is kept here, 48 bases in frame from base 1.